This T cell receptor (beta chain) was sequenced in a study of control samples from healthy donors and cancer patients. TCRdb keeps only in-frame clones here, not all; method: immunoSEQ multiplex PCR. The table includes around 86,000 clones, 70% to 90% detected once. The V segment lost 3 bases and the J segment 4 bases; nucleotides outside the gene matches: 4. The CDR3 runs 13 residues. Germline-derived CDR1 and CDR2 are DFQATT and SNEGSKA (reference sequence). The TCR sequence derives from a woman aged 55-70 years with head and neck cancer. The chain uses TRBV20-1 and TRBJ1-1; 8 bases agree with TRBD1. Sequenced material: PBMCs. In nucleotides, the CDR3 is TGCAGTGCTAGTAGACAGGGGTTCACTGAAGCTTTCTTT. Translating gives CSASRQGFTEAFF.